The 5 T cell receptor beta chains below were found in one sample sequenced in a study of blood T cell repertoires in COVID-19. Data came from immunoSEQ multiplex PCR; TCRdb stores just in-frame clones and leaves some out. The table shows fewer than 250,000 clones, with around 90% occurring only once. Material: peripheral blood. All receptors come from a man between 60 and 75 years old who had recovered from COVID-19.

V is TRBV5-1 and J is TRBJ1-2; 8 bases align to TRBD1. This CDR3 spans 15 amino acids. Germline V lookup: CDR1 SGHRS, CDR2 YFSETQ. With V trimmed by 4 bases and J by 3 bases, 8 bases remained unmatched. CDR3: CASSHGQGLDYGYTF. The DNA of the CDR3 is TGCGCCAGCAGCCACGGACAGGGACTGGACTATGGCTACACCTTC. Using reference TRBV5-1 and TRBJ1-2 for the parts outside the CDR3, the full variable domain is KAGVTQTPRYLIKTRGQQVTLSCSPISGHRSVSWYQQTPGQGLQFLFEYFSETQRNKGNFPGRFSGRQFSNSRSEMNVSTLELGDSALYLCASSHGQGLDYGYTFGSGTRLTVV.

This chain uses TRBV19 with TRBJ1-1, with D perhaps matching TRBD1 (5 bases). CDR3 length: 14 residues. The germline V gene has CDR1 LNHDA and CDR2 SQIVND (reference sequence). V shed 4 bases and J shed 11 bases, with 20 bases lying between them. The CDR3 sequence is CASSTTGTPDRAFF. The CDR3 region has the DNA TGTGCCAGTAGTACCACCGGGACTCCTGATAGGGCTTTCTTT.

V and J are TRBV7-9 and TRBJ1-2, with D perhaps TRBD1 (6 bases). The V end was cut by 4 bases, the J end by 4 bases, with 10 bases between. This CDR3 region has 13 residues. Germline-derived CDR1 and CDR2 are SEHNR and FQNEAQ (reference sequence). This CDR3 is CASSSRGGYGYTF. The CDR3 bases are TGTGCCAGCAGCTCCAGGGGCGGCTATGGCTACACCTTC.

This clone was detected only once. The V call is TRBV20-1, the J call TRBJ1-2; maybe TRBD1 (6 bases). Germline CDR1 and CDR2: DFQATT and SNEGSKA (reference sequence). The V end lost 3 bases, the J end lost 3 bases, and 20 bases lay between the germline ends. The CDR3 extends over 16 amino acids. The CDR3 is CSASSDRRSRDYGYTF. CDR3 nucleotide sequence: TGCAGTGCTAGTTCGGACAGAAGGTCCCGGGACTATGGCTACACCTTC.

The rearrangement joins TRBV18 to TRBJ2-7; D is ambiguous. Germline CDR1 reads KGHSH; CDR2 reads LQKENI. The V and J ends lost 3 bases and 2 bases respectively, with 8 bases between them. The CDR3 has 13 amino acids. The CDR3 DNA sequence: TGTGCCAGCTCACCTCCCGGTACCTACGAGCAGTACTTC. This sequence encodes CASSPPGTYEQYF.